The 19 T cell receptor beta chains given below trace back to one sample, sequenced in a study of regulatory T cells in long-lasting Graves disease. Assembly of TCR beta libraries relied on iRepertoire HTBI primers together with Arm-PCR of CDR3 regions. TCRdb reprocessed the multiplex PCR reads via MiXCR and lists one record per CDR3 protein. Of about 430,000 distinct CDR3 sequences in the sample, 15% were seen once. Time point in this sample: newly diagnosed GD, antithyroid drugs for less than 3 months. From PBMCs, RNA was extracted and then used to make the TCR library. These data also formed part of another study, on T cells in Graves' hyperthyroidism and ophthalmopathy.

The sequencing here drew on peripheral blood mononuclear cells (PBMCs), taken at new diagnosis, from a patient treated with antithyroid drugs. The source is a woman between 40 and 50 years old with Graves disease.

This clonotype was observed many times. This chain joins TRBV29-1 and TRBJ1-1, with 9 bases fitting TRBD1. The CDR3 length is 15 residues. Germline lookup yields CDR1 SQVTM and CDR2 ANQGSEA. V shed 0 bases and J 11 bases; nucleotides not matched to a gene: 13. The CDR3 coding sequence is TGCAGCGTTGAAGAGGTAACCGGGACAGGGTTCGATGCTTTCTTT. Translation gives CSVEEVTGTGFDAFF.

Concerning this clonotype itself: The conserved final phenylalanine or tryptophan is absent from the CDR3, which likely points to a read error. J is TRBJ2-2 and V is TRBV5-1, with D maybe TRBD2 (6 bases). The CDR3 has 16 residues. Deletions cut 4 bases from V and 3 bases from J, with 16 bases between. CDR1 and CDR2 (germline): SGHRS, YFSETQ. CDR3 DNA: TGCGCCAGCAGCCCAGGAGGGATCCGGGACACCGGGGAGCTGTTTCTT. Translating it yields CASSPGGIRDTGELFL.

This clonotype was detected ten times or more. The chain carries TRBV12-3 or TRBV12-4 and TRBJ2-1; possibly TRBD2 for D (6 bases). CDR3 size: 15 residues. Trimming took off 6 bases at V and 3 bases at J, with 15 bases between the two ends. The CDR3 sequence is CASRVPGLLYNEQFF. CDR3 DNA sequence: TGTGCCAGCAGGGTACCGGGACTGCTCTACAATGAGCAGTTCTTC.

This clonotype showed up many times. V is TRBV5-1 and J is TRBJ2-2; TRBD2 is a possible D gene (6 bases). CDR1 is SGHRS and CDR2 is YFSETQ in the germline V gene. CDR3 length: 13 residues. V shed 3 bases and J shed 7 bases, with 10 bases lying between them. The CDR3 DNA follows: TGCGCCAGCAGCTCCCCGGAGGGCGGGGAGCTGTTTTTT. This gives the protein CASSSPEGGELFF.

This clonotype was seen repeatedly, ten times or more. The rearrangement joins TRBV12-3 or TRBV12-4 to TRBJ2-5; D is unresolved. The V gene lost 3 bases and the J gene lost 3 bases, with 17 bases spanning the gap. The CDR3 consists of 16 residues. The CDR3 reads CASSFSWAGEKETQYF. In DNA, the CDR3 is TGTGCCAGCAGTTTTAGTTGGGCAGGAGAAAAAGAGACCCAGTACTTC.

This chain uses TRBV3-1 with TRBJ1-2; D perhaps matches TRBD1 (5 bases). CDR3 length: 15 amino acids. CDR1 and CDR2 from the germline V gene are LGHDT and YNNKEL (reference sequence). The ends were cut back, 1 base at V and 6 bases at J, with 15 bases in the middle. For the CDR3, the DNA is TGTGCCAGCAGCCAAGCTCCCGGGACCCGCGATGGCTACACCTTC. It encodes CASSQAPGTRDGYTF.

This clonotype occurred many times. V and J are TRBV29-1 and TRBJ2-6; maybe TRBD1 (6 bases). Germline assignment: CDR1 SQVTM and CDR2 ANQGSEA. Trimming left V 7 bases short and J 3 bases short, with 13 bases between. The CDR3 loop spans 14 amino acids. In nucleotides, the CDR3 is TGCAGCGCCTCGGACAGTGGTGGGGCCAACGTCCTGACTTTC. This gives the protein CSASDSGGANVLTF.

This clonotype was picked up many times. V is TRBV14 and J is TRBJ2-2; tentatively, D is TRBD2 (6 bases). CDR1 and CDR2 from the germline V gene are SGHDN and FVKESK. This CDR3 has 14 amino acids. Deletions cut 6 bases from V and 6 bases from J, with 14 bases between. CDR3 amino acids: CASRRREWAGELFF. CDR3 sequence (DNA): TGTGCCAGCAGAAGGAGGGAGTGGGCCGGGGAGCTGTTTTTT.

The sample holds many counts of this clonotype. The chain couples TRBV20-1 to TRBJ1-2; 8 bases fit TRBD1. This CDR3 is 13 amino acids long. Unmatched junction bases numbered 3, after V lost 3 bases and J lost 3 bases. CDR1 and CDR2 from the germline V gene are DFQATT and SNEGSKA (reference sequence). Written as DNA, the CDR3 is TGCAGTGCTAGGGGGACAGGATACTATGGCTACACCTTC. Residues: CSARGTGYYGYTF.

This clonotype was counted ten times or more. Sequence at one end of the junction differs from germline and may be a read error. This chain's CDR3 is CASSSMAGAVNTGELFF. In nucleotides, the CDR3 is TGTGCCAGCAGCTCCATGGCGGGAGCCGTCAACACCGGGGAGCTGTTTTTT. This chain links TRBV5-1 with TRBJ2-2; 7 nucleotides align to TRBD2. This CDR3 spans 17 amino acids. The germline CDR1 and CDR2 sequences are SGHRS and YFSETQ.

V is TRBV7-9 and J is TRBJ2-7; D may be TRBD2 (5 bases). Germline CDR1 is SEHNR and CDR2 is FQNEAQ (reference sequence). The V gene lost 5 bases and the J gene lost 5 bases, with 13 bases spanning the gap. This CDR3 has 13 amino acids. In DNA form, the CDR3 reads TGTGCCAGCAGCCCACCGGAGGATAACGAGCAGTACTTC. It yields the protein CASSPPEDNEQYF. The whole variable domain, remainder taken from reference TRBV7-9 and TRBJ2-7, is DTGVSQNPRHKITKRGQNVTFRCDPISEHNRLYWYRQTLGQGPEFLTYFQNEAQLEKSRLLSDRFSAERPKGSFSTLEIQRTEQGDSAMYLCASSPPEDNEQYFGPGTRLTVT.

A remark on this clonotype: This may stem from a read error, because a much larger clone lies one nucleotide away. This chain uses TRBV12-3 or TRBV12-4 with TRBJ2-1, with a weak D call TRBD1 (5 bases). Near its end, the DNA agrees better with TRBJ2-5, so the J call may be wrong. This CDR3 region has 15 residues. The CDR3 DNA reads TGTGCCAGCAGCTCGGACATAGGCCTCCAAGAGACCCAGTACTTC. As protein: CASSSDIGLQETQYF.

The rearrangement joins TRBV7-3 to TRBJ2-2, with D hard to call. The CDR3 has 13 amino acids. The germline V gene encodes CDR1 SGHTA and CDR2 FQGTGA. The germline V and J ends were trimmed by 5 bases and 1 base, with 5 bases remaining between them. In nucleotides, the CDR3 is TGTGCCAGCAGCATAAAGAACACCGGGGAGCTGTTTTTT. Amino acids: CASSIKNTGELFF.

This clonotype was seen a handful of times. The genes are TRBV5-1 and TRBJ2-6; D not resolved. V gave up 3 bases and J gave up 3 bases, with 16 bases separating them. The germline gives CDR1 SGHRS, CDR2 YFSETQ. The CDR3 runs to 17 residues. The CDR3 loop reads CASSSQPQASGANVLTF. CDR3 in DNA: TGCGCCAGCAGCTCTCAACCTCAGGCTAGTGGGGCCAACGTCCTGACTTTC.

This clonotype occurred many times. The chain employs TRBV7-2 and TRBJ2-5; D is tentatively TRBD1 or TRBD2 (6 bases each). The germline V gene encodes CDR1 SGHTA and CDR2 FQGNSA. The CDR3 sequence is 15 residues long. Trimming removed 3 bases at V and 1 base at J, with 12 bases between. CDR3 DNA: TGTGCCAGCAGCTTCCCGGGGGCTTCCCAAGAGACCCAGTACTTC. Translated, it gives CASSFPGASQETQYF.

The chain employs TRBV20-1 and TRBJ1-2; maybe TRBD1 (5 bases). The V gene lost 0 bases and the J gene lost 8 bases, with 13 bases spanning the gap. This CDR3 has 13 residues. Looked up from germline, CDR1 is DFQATT and CDR2 is SNEGSKA (reference sequence). The CDR3 nucleotides are TGCAGTGCTAGAGATCGTATAGGGGAAGGCTACACCTTC. This encodes CSARDRIGEGYTF.

This clonotype was recorded at least ten times. The rearrangement uses TRBV27 and TRBJ2-7, with D perhaps TRBD2 (6 bases). This CDR3 is built from 13 residues. Germline CDR1 reads MNHEY; CDR2 reads SMNVEV (reference sequence). V was pared by 5 bases and J by 5 bases, with 13 bases between. CDR3 bases: TGTGCCAGCAGTCGGGCTAGCGCCGACGAGCAGTACTTC. Its translation: CASSRASADEQYF.

This clonotype occurred many times. The chain employs TRBV12-3 or TRBV12-4 and TRBJ2-3; possible D gene TRBD2, 6 bases. Trimming cost V 3 bases and J 0 bases, with 10 bases left between them. The CDR3 extends over 15 amino acids. CDR3 loop: CASSFGSGSTDTQYF. The DNA of the CDR3 is TGTGCCAGCAGTTTTGGTAGCGGCAGCACAGATACGCAGTATTTT.

The chain employs TRBV20-1 and TRBJ1-5, with TRBD1 as a possible D gene (5 bases). The germline gives CDR1 DFQATT, CDR2 SNEGSKA (reference sequence). The germline V and J ends were trimmed by 4 bases and 7 bases, with 23 bases remaining between them. The CDR3 has 16 amino acids. The chain's CDR3 is CSATLARERREQPQHF. The CDR3 DNA sequence: TGCAGTGCTACCCTGGCCAGGGAGCGTAGGGAGCAGCCCCAGCATTTT.